The source of this T cell receptor (beta chain) is a study of blood T cells in healthy people across ages (dated by TCRdb to between 2015 and 2016). With respect to the entire study: In model experiments, template switching captured about one uniquely barcoded TCR beta cDNA molecule for every two T cells. The study measured age-related changes in TCR beta repertoire diversity using deep sequencing normalized with unique cDNA molecular identifiers. Donors were grouped into four age groups: young (average about 15 years), middle-aged (under 40), aged (about 60) and long-lived (around 80). Donors of different ages were randomly distributed across sequencing lanes to avoid experimental bias. For two donors (one aged 18 to 30 and one aged 80 or older), the study analyzed two additional independent replicas of 1 million unique cDNA reads from the same blood draw. Broad study findings and their caveats: Donor CMV infection status was unknown, potentially confounding age-related changes in expanded clonotypes. Estimates of total diversity based on one million sequenced T cells were regarded as lower bounds and as underestimates. Bulk unsorted PBMC profiling prevented conclusive comparison of naive and antigen-experienced compartments. Compared with the aged group, the long-lived group had more naive CD4+ T cells, fewer expanded clones and increased TCR diversity, a pattern suggesting age selection. A strong correlation was found between observed TCR beta diversity and the percentage of naive T cells measured by flow cytometry. Observed TCR beta diversity per million T cells fell roughly linearly with age, and a significant reduction was already apparent by age roughly 40.

The library came from 5' RACE. The sample was run on an Illumina HiSeq 2500. The second PCR ran for roughly 6 to 11 cycles and used a J-beta primer mix along with a sample-barcoded 5' primer. A template-switch 5' adaptor carrying 12 random nucleotides introduced a unique molecular identifier onto each TCR beta cDNA molecule. Each sample yielded at least 3 million CDR3-containing paired-end reads. First-strand cDNA was synthesized from all RNA with the Mint cDNA synthesis kit, primed by a TRBC-specific oligonucleotide. Following uracil-DNA glycosylase treatment, a first 18-cycle PCR with universal primers M1SS and BC2_uni_R was performed on all cDNA. The study's processing was this. For normalization, 1 million high-quality reads were randomly selected from each sample, with every read carrying a distinct molecular identifier. Reads with shared molecular identifiers were discarded instead of being binned into consensus sequences. MiTCR, set to a Q25 quality threshold and the strictest error-elimination algorithm, was used for CDR3 identification, clonotype clustering and error correction. Lower-bound total TCR beta diversity was estimated with a nonparametric unseen species model using Euler transformation. TCRdb trimmed public reads at Q25 via fastp, called clones via MiXCR and kept in-frame beta chains. Entries are consolidated by CDR3 protein sequence, retaining the most common genes and DNA. The V and J calls and clone size are TCRdb's, not the authors'. The sample table lists 1.5 million or so distinct CDR3 sequences, around 42% of them with a count of one. The leading ten clones occupy approximately 7.9% of the sample.

At the junction V is shortened by 4 bases and J by 10 bases, with 14 bases in between. The CDR3 numbers 13 residues from cysteine through phenylalanine. Of the read, only the CDR3 DNA is kept; its 39 bases are in frame from base 1. In the germline V gene (reference sequence), CDR1 corresponds to LGHDT and CDR2 to YNNKEL. The approximately 40 donors, aged roughly 6 to 90 years, were systemically healthy Caucasian individuals from Russia. Each donor gave 8 to 10 milliliters of peripheral blood, drawn into EDTA-treated Vacutainer tubes. PBMCs were isolated by Ficoll-Paque density-gradient centrifugation, with at least 6 million obtained per sample. Total RNA, at least 6 micrograms per sample, was extracted from PBMCs with Trizol reagent. For every donor, an aliquot of PBMCs went through flow cytometry to measure the percentages of naive CD45RAhigh/CD27high T cells. As concerns this clonotype: Its specific antigen is unknown. Base quality data are lacking; no much larger clone is found one base away.

The clonotype was recovered from a woman younger than 35 in good health. This sequence uses TRBV3-1 and TRBJ2-1, with the D gene call left open. The sample consisted of blood. The CDR3 region: CASSPHMGGEQFF. The bases read TGTGCCAGCAGCCCTCACATGGGCGGAGAGCAGTTCTTC.